These 10 T cell receptor beta chains were sequenced from one sample in a study of blood T cell repertoires in COVID-19. This table comes from immunoSEQ multiplex PCR, and its TCRdb copy is limited to in-frame clones, with some not included. The table records approximately 70,000 clones, 88% of them present only once. The sequenced sample consisted of peripheral blood. These receptors were taken from a human donor in a cohort sampled during active COVID-19.

This clone appeared a single time. The rearrangement links TRBV6-5 to TRBJ1-5; TRBD1 matches 9 bases. Germline V gene lookup returns CDR1 MNHEY and CDR2 SVGAGI. The CDR3 runs to 14 residues. Trimming took 8 bases from V and 4 from J; bases not matched to a gene: 6. The CDR3 here is CASRTGEGNQPQHF. CDR3 in DNA: TGTGCCAGCCGGACAGGGGAGGGAAATCAGCCCCAGCATTTT.

This sequence joins TRBV19 and TRBJ2-2; TRBD1 matches 11 bases. The CDR3 has 16 amino acids. The germline gives CDR1 LNHDA, CDR2 SQIVND (reference sequence). V trimming: 5 bases; J trimming: 5 bases; junction bases outside the gene matches: 7. The CDR3 coding sequence is TGTGCCAGTAGTCCGGGGACAGGGGGTCGAACCGGGGAGCTGTTTTTT. It specifies CASSPGTGGRTGELFF. Full variable domain (rest looked up from reference TRBV19 and TRBJ2-2): DGGITQSPKYLFRKEGQNVTLSCEQNLNHDAMYWYRQDPGQGLRLIYYSQIVNDFQKGDIAEGYSVSREKKESFPLTVTSAQKNPTAFYLCASSPGTGGRTGELFFGEGSRLTVL.

The chain joins TRBV5-4 to TRBJ2-7, with a tentative D call TRBD1 (6 bases). Per the germline V gene, CDR1 is SGHNT and CDR2 is YYREEE (reference sequence). The length of the CDR3 is 14 residues. The germline V and J ends were trimmed by 2 bases and 3 bases, with 12 bases remaining between them. CDR3 region: CASSFGQRNYEQYF. CDR3 DNA sequence: TGTGCCAGCAGCTTCGGACAGCGTAACTACGAGCAGTACTTC.

The chain employs TRBV3-1 (or the pseudogene TRBV3-2) and TRBJ2-7; TRBD2 aligns across 7 bases. CDR1 and CDR2 from the germline V gene are LGHDT and YNNKEL (reference sequence). The CDR3 is made up of 14 amino acids. Losses at the gene ends were 1 base for V and 5 bases for J; bases not matched to a gene: 5. CDR3 protein: CASSQGTSLDEQYF. The CDR3 DNA is TGTGCCAGCAGCCAAGGGACTAGTCTCGACGAGCAGTACTTC.

The chain uses TRBV27 and TRBJ2-7; 7 bases align to TRBD2. This CDR3 region has 13 residues. The germline CDR1 and CDR2 sequences are MNHEY and SMNVEV (reference sequence). V lost 5 bases and J lost 4; bases outside the gene matches: 5. The CDR3 nucleotides are TGTGCCAGCAGTCGGAGCGGGATTTACGAGCAGTACTTC. Its protein is CASSRSGIYEQYF.

As to this clone: One end of the junction fails to match germline, which may point to a read error. The J gene is TRBJ2-5, the V gene TRBV7-9; D is possibly TRBD2 (5 bases). The germline gives CDR1 SEHNR, CDR2 FQNEAQ (reference sequence). This CDR3 has 13 residues. The CDR3 DNA follows: TGTACCAGCAGCCTTCTGAGGGAGGAGACCCAGTACTTC. This codes for CTSSLLREETQYF.

The count of this clone is one. The J gene is TRBJ2-7, the V gene TRBV15; 12 bases match TRBD1. After removal of 3 bases from V and 1 base from J, the junction contained 13 bases not matched to a gene. CDR1 and CDR2 (germline): LNHNV, YYDKDF (reference sequence). The CDR3 is made up of 19 amino acids. CDR3 DNA: TGTGCCACCAGCAGTCCTCATACCGGGACAGGGGGCTATTCCTACGAGCAGTACTTC. As protein: CATSSPHTGTGGYSYEQYF.

In its sample, this clone was seen a few times. This chain uses TRBV18 with TRBJ2-7, with 11 bases aligning to TRBD1. The length of the CDR3 is 13 residues. CDR1 and CDR2 (germline): KGHSH, LQKENI. The J segment lost 5 bases and the V segment lost 4 bases, leaving 1 base of the junction unmatched. In DNA form, the CDR3 reads TGTGCCAGCTCACAGGGACAGGGGGACGAGCAGTACTTC. Protein: CASSQGQGDEQYF.

This rearrangement joins TRBV30 to TRBJ2-3; no reliable D call. The germline V gene has CDR1 GTSNPN and CDR2 SVGIG (reference sequence). With 5 bases removed from V and 4 bases from J, the gap between germline ends came to 7 bases. The CDR3 is 11 residues long. CDR3 loop: CAWVFADTQYF. The CDR3 DNA is TGTGCCTGGGTTTTCGCAGATACGCAGTATTTT.

The chain is built from TRBV5-1 and TRBJ2-7; 11 bases agree with TRBD2. The germline V gene has CDR1 SGHRS and CDR2 YFSETQ. Germline trimming cut 0 bases from V and 7 bases from J; bases unmatched to any gene: 21. CDR3 length: 20 amino acids. The CDR3 DNA follows: TGCGCCAGCAGCTTGGATTGGTCCACCGACCCACTAGCGGGAGTGGGGGAGCAGTACTTC. Protein: CASSLDWSTDPLAGVGEQYF.